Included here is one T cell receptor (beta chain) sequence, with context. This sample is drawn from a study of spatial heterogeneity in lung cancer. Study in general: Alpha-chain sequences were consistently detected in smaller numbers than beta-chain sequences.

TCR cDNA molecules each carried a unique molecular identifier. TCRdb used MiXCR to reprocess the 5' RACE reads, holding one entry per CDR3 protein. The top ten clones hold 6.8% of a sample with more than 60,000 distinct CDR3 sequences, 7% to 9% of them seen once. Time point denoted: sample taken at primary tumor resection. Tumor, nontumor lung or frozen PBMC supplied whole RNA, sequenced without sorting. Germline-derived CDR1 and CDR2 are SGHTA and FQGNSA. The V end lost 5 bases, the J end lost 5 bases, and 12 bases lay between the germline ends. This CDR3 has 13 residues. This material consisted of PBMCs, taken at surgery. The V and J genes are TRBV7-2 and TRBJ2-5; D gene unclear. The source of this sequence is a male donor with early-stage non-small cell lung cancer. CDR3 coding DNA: TGTGCCAGCAGCCTTCAGTTTAGGGAGACCCAGTACTTC. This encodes CASSLQFRETQYF.